This TCR beta chain appears in the sequencing data of a study of T-cell reconstitution after alpha-beta-depleted transplantation in children. Findings of the study overall: Surviving recipient cells, namely T cells and thymic progenitors, were the source of high day-60 TCRbeta diversity in some patients. At one year after transplant, newly produced T cells mostly accounted for T-cell counts and diversity. The study reportedly traced alpha-beta T cells about two months after transplant to several hundred expanded graft clones.

As it was prepared, the TCRbeta library received unique molecular identifiers. TCRdb passed the PCR reads through MiXCR, listing each CDR3 protein once. The sample records 530,000 or so distinct CDR3 sequences, 20% to 30% being singletons. V was pared by 6 bases and J by 4 bases, with 13 bases between. CDR3 length: 15 residues. As to this clonotype: Its antigen is unknown.

J is TRBJ1-6 and V is TRBV12-3 or TRBV12-4; no clear D gene. The sequencing here drew on PBMCs, taken before TCRalphabeta/CD19-depleted stem cell transplant. The TCR was taken from a boy under two years old with Wiskott-Aldrich syndrome, due to receive a stem cell transplant. For the CDR3, the DNA is TGTGCCAGCAGCCTCGGGGTAGCTTATAATTCACCCCTCCACTTT. Its translation is CASSLGVAYNSPLHF.